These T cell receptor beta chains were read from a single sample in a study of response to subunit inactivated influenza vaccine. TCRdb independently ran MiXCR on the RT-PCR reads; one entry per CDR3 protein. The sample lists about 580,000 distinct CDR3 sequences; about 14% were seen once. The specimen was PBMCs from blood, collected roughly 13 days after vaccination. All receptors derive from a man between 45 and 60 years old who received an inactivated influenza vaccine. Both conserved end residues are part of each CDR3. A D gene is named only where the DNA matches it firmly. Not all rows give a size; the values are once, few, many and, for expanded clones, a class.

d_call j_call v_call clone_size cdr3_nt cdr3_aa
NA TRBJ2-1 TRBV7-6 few TGTGCCAGCAGCTTAGTTGCTGACACGGGGAGCTCCTACAATGAGCAGTTCTTC CASSLVADTGSSYNEQFF
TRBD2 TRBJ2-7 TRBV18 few TGTGCCAGCTCACCACTAGCGGGAGAGGGCAACGAGCAGTACTTC CASSPLAGEGNEQYF
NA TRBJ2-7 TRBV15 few TGTGCCACCAGCAGAGACGGCGGCGGTACCTACGAGCAGTACTTC CATSRDGGGTYEQYF
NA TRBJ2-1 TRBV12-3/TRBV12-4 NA TGTGCCAGCAGCATCTTGGGGGTGGGCAATGAGCAGTTCTTC CASSILGVGNEQFF
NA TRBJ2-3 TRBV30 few TGTGCCTGGAGTTACTACACACTCACAGATACGCAGTATTTT CAWSYYTLTDTQYF
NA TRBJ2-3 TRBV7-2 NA TGTGCCAGCAGCTTTTTTAGGCTCACAGATACGCAGTATTTT CASSFFRLTDTQYF
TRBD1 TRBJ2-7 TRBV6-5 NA TGTGCCAGCAGTTATGGGACAGGGGGTTTGGGACCTATCCTCTACGAGCAGTACTTC CASSYGTGGLGPILYEQYF
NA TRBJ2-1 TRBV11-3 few TGTGCCAGCAGCTTAGTTAGGATGGATGAGCAGTTCTTC CASSLVRMDEQFF
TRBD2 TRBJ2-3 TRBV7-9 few TGTGCCAGCAGCTTCACGGGAGGGAACACAGATACGCAGTATTTT CASSFTGGNTDTQYF
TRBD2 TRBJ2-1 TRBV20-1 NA TGCAGTGCTAGGTTGGTGGGTAGCGGGAGTTGGAATGAGCAGTTCTTC CSARLVGSGSWNEQFF
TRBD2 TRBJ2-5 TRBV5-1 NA TGCGCCAGCAGCTTGGGGACTAGCGGTTACCAAGAGACCCAGTACTTC CASSLGTSGYQETQYF
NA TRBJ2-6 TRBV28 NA TGTGCCAGCACGCCATCTGGGGCCAACGTCCTGACTTTC CASTPSGANVLTF
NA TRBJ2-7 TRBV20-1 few TGCAGTGCTAGAGATTTAAAGCGCCAGCCCTACGAGCAGTACTTC CSARDLKRQPYEQYF
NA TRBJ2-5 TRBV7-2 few TGTGCCAGCAGCTTCGCCCCGGGATTGGAGACCCAGTACTTC CASSFAPGLETQYF
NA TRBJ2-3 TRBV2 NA TGTGCCAGCAGTGATGATCTAGCCGCAGATACGCAGTATTTT CASSDDLAADTQYF
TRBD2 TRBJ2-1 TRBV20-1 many TGCAGTGCTAGGCGGACTAGCGGGAGGAACGAGCAGTTCTTC CSARRTSGRNEQFF
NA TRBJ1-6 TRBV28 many TGTGCCAGCAGTTTAGGATCAGGGAATATGCCCCTCCACTTT CASSLGSGNMPLHF
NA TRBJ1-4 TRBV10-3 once TGTGCCATCAGTGGAGGATACGATGAAAAACTGTTTTTT CAISGGYDEKLFF
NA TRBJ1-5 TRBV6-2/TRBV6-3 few TGTGCCAGCAGAAACCCAAGCAATCAGCCCCAGCATTTT CASRNPSNQPQHF
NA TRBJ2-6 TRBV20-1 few TGCAGTGCTAGAGGGGGCTCTGGGGCCAACGTCCTGACTTTC CSARGGSGANVLTF
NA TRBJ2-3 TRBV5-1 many TGCGCCAGCAGCTTGCCCGGGGGCACAGATACGCAGTATTTT CASSLPGGTDTQYF
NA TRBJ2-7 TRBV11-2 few TGTGCCAGCAGCTTCTTTCCCGGGAGCTCCTACGAGCAGTACTTC CASSFFPGSSYEQYF
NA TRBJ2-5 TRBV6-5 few TGTGCCAGCAGCTACCGTTTCGGGGCTGAGAGAGAGACCCAGTACTTC CASSYRFGAERETQYF
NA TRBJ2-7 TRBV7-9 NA TGTGCCAGCAGCTTATCGTCCAGGTGGGTCAGCGAGCAGTACTTC CASSLSSRWVSEQYF
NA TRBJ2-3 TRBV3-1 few TGTGCCAGCAGCCAAGATGGTCCGATCACAGATACGCAGTATTTT CASSQDGPITDTQYF
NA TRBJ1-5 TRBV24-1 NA TGTGCCACCAGGCCGGGACAAGAGCCGGATCAGCCCCAGCATTTT CATRPGQEPDQPQHF
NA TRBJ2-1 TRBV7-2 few TGTGCCAGCAGTCCAACGTGGGGCGGGGGCCTCGGTGAGCAGTTCTTC CASSPTWGGGLGEQFF
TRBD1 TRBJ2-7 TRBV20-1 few TGCAGTGGGGACAGGGGGTCCTACGAGCAGTACTTC CSGDRGSYEQYF
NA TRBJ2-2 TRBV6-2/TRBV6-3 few TGTGCCAGCTTCGTGGGAGGTTATGCCGGGGAGCTGTTTTTT CASFVGGYAGELFF
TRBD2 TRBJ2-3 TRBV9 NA TGTGCCAGCAGCGTAGGGACTAGCTTTACAGATACGCAGTATTTT CASSVGTSFTDTQYF
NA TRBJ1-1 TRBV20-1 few TGCAGTGCTAGATACAATTTGAGTACCGCTGAAGCTTTCTTT CSARYNLSTAEAFF
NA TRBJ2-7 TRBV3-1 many TGTGCCAGCAGCCAACAAGGAGTGACGGGCTACGAGCAGTACTTC CASSQQGVTGYEQYF
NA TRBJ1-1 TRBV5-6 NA TGTGCCAGCAGCTTGAAACTTTTGTCTGAAGCTTTCTTT CASSLKLLSEAFF
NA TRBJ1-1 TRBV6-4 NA TGTGCCAGCAGTGATAGAAGGGGGACTGAAGCTTTCTTT CASSDRRGTEAFF
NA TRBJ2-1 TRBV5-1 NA TGCGCCAGCAGCTTGGTCGCAGGGATGGGTAGGAATGAGCAGTTCTTC CASSLVAGMGRNEQFF
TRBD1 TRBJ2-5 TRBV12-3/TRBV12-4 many TGTGCCAGCAGCGGGACAGCGAAAGAGACCCAGTACTTC CASSGTAKETQYF
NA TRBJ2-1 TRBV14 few TGTGCCAGCAGCCAATTGGGGGCCAATGAGCAGTTCTTC CASSQLGANEQFF
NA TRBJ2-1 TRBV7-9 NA TGTGCCAGCAGATACCAAGGGGGTGGTGAGCAGTTCTTC CASRYQGGGEQFF
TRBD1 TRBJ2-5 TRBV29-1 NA TGCAGCGTTGACGACAGGGAAGGCCAGAAGACCCAGTACTTC CSVDDREGQKTQYF
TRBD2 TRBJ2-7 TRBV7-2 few TGTGCCAGCAGCTTAGTAGCGGGAGTAGGAGAGCAGTACTTC CASSLVAGVGEQYF
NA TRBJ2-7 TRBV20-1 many TGCAGTGCCCGGTCCGGGTTCCGGGAGAGGTCCTACGAGCAGTACTTC CSARSGFRERSYEQYF
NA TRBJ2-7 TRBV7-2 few TGTGCCAGCAGCTTGAATCTACGCTCCTACGAGCAGTACTTC CASSLNLRSYEQYF
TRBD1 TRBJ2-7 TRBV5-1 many TGCGCCAGCAGCCGGGGACAGGGGGGTTACGAGCAGTACTTC CASSRGQGGYEQYF
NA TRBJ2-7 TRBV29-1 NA TGCAGCGTTGTGGGGGATAACGAGCAGTACTTC CSVVGDNEQYF
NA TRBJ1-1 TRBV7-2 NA TGTGCCAGCAGCTCCAAGCAGGTGAACACTGAAGCTTTCTTT CASSSKQVNTEAFF
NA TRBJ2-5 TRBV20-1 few TGCAGTGCTAGACCCCCTCAAGAGACCCAGTACTTC CSARPPQETQYF
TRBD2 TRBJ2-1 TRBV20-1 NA TGCAGCGTAAATAAGGGACTAGCGGGAGTCTCGTGGTACAATGAGCAGTTCTTC CSVNKGLAGVSWYNEQFF
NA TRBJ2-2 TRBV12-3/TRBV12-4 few TGTGCCAGCAGTCGCTCCGGGTTCACCGGGGAGCTGTTTTTT CASSRSGFTGELFF
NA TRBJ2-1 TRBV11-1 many TGTGCCAGCAGCTTAGCCGAATACAATGAGCAGTTCTTC CASSLAEYNEQFF
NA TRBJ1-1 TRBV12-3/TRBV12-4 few TGTGCCAGCAGGGCAGTGAACACTGAAGCTTTCTTT CASRAVNTEAFF
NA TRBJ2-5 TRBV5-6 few TGTGCCAGCAGCTTGGGGGCAGGGGATTCCCAAGAGACCCAGTACTTC CASSLGAGDSQETQYF
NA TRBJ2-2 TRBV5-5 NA TGTGCCAGCAGAGAGTCACTAGCCCTAGGCACCGGGGAGCTGTTTTTT CASRESLALGTGELFF
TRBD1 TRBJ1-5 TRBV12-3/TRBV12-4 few TGTGCCAGCAGTTTAGGGTTCGGCAGGGGGTATCGTCAGCCCCAGCATTTT CASSLGFGRGYRQPQHF
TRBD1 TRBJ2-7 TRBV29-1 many TGCAGCGTGACGGGACAGGCCTACGAGCAGTACTTC CSVTGQAYEQYF
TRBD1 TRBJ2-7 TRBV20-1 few TGCAGTGCAGAGGGACAGATGGGGACCTACGAGCAGTACTTC CSAEGQMGTYEQYF
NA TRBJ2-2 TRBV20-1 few TGCAGTGCTCCCAACCCGGCTTGGCCGGGGTCCGGGGAGCTGTTTTTT CSAPNPAWPGSGELFF
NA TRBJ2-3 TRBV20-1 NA TGCAGTGCTAGTTGGGCAGATACGCAGTATTTT CSASWADTQYF